This entry is about one TCR beta chain. Its antigen is currently unknown. This CDR3 spans 14 amino acids. Trimming removed 6 bases from V and 3 bases from J, with 14 bases in between. The germline CDR1 and CDR2 sequences are LNHDA and SQIVND (reference sequence). This entry comes from a study of cytomegalovirus exposure and HLA in healthy donors. Study conclusions and caveats: A missense DCLRE1C variant was associated with V- and J-gene trimming of TCR beta chains in a later analysis, and an independent cohort replicated the association. Fewer N-insertions than the roughly 630-donor mean were reportedly shown by an Asian-associated ancestry cluster in a later analysis. Specificity for CMV antigens was confirmed in vitro for a few of the CMV-associated chains. In a later analysis, across HLA loci, associated TCR counts were highest for DRB1, lowest for HLA-C.

PCR amplification relied on 60 Vbeta primers (plus 13 Jbeta primers). Using immunoSEQ multiplex PCR, the repertoire was profiled, and TCRdb retains in-frame clones only, with some absent. The data include fewer than 200,000 clones; the top ten clones carry less than 6.5%. This chain uses TRBV19 with TRBJ2-5; D may be TRBD2 (5 bases). This TCR was sampled from a man younger than 40 in good health and CMV-seronegative. The sample taken for sequencing was PBMCs. The CDR3 DNA reads as TGTGCCAGTAGAGTAGGTAGAGGGAAAGAGACCCAGTACTTC. It yields the protein CASRVGRGKETQYF. Combining the CDR3 with reference TRBV19 and TRBJ2-5 gives the whole variable domain DGGITQSPKYLFRKEGQNVTLSCEQNLNHDAMYWYRQDPGQGLRLIYYSQIVNDFQKGDIAEGYSVSREKKESFPLTVTSAQKNPTAFYLCASRVGRGKETQYFGPGTRLLVL.